One T cell receptor (beta chain) is described in this entry. No antigen is known for it. Sequence at one end of the junction differs from germline and may be a read error. This sample was included in a study of tumor-infiltrating lymphocytes in primary liver carcinoma. Across the study: The neoplasms were of stage T1-T3 N0M0, with dimensions of roughly 4.2 to 10 cm across. Findings and caveats of the study: A significantly higher top-250-clone fraction was recorded for tumors than for blood (p = 0.039).

The input was 500 ng total RNA; TCR beta cDNA was made from it with a constant-region primer. ARM-PCR was slightly modified, and three nested multiplex PCR rounds with it gave rise to the TCR beta libraries. TCRdb redid the calling of the multiplex PCR reads with MiXCR, one entry per CDR3 protein. The sample holds roughly 48,000 distinct CDR3 sequences, 70% to 80% seen once. Bulk tissue was left unsorted, and RNA and DNA were co-extracted from 20-30 mg of it. The study found over 75% viable tumor cells in every tumor sample. The sequence was obtained from a man aged 35-49 years with primary liver carcinoma and hepatitis B virus infection. Sequenced input: liver tumor tissue from sampling region 3. The subset here: tumor region T3, left-lateral pole.

The CDR3 DNA reads as TGCAGCGCCCGTGGCAGTACCTACAATGAACAGTTCTTC. Protein product: CSARGSTYNEQFF. The chain joins TRBV29-1 to TRBJ2-1; D remains unclear. The CDR3 length is 13 residues. Germline values: CDR1 SQVTM, CDR2 ANQGSEA.